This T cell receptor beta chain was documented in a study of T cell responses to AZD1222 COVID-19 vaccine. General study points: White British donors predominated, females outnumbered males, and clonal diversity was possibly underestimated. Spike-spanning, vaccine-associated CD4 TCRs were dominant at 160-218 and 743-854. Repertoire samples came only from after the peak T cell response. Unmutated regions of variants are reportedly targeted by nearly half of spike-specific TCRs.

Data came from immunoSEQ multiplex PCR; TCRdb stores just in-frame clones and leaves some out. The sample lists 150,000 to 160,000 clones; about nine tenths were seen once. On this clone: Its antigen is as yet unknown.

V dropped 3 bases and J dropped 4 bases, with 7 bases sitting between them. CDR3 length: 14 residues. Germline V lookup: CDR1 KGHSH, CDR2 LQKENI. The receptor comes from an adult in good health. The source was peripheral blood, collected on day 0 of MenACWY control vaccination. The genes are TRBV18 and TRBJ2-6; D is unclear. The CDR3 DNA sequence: TGTGCCAGCTCACCTGGTGAGGGGGCCAACGTCCTGACTTTC. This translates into CASSPGEGANVLTF.